This is a list of T cell receptor beta chains from one sample in a study of pediatric ulcerative colitis. The assay was immunoSEQ multiplex PCR, and TCRdb's table has in-frame clones only and misses some. The sample has 10,000 or so clones; about 90% are singletons. Input material: blood. These receptors were taken from a girl aged 5-17 years with moderate ulcerative colitis. Each CDR3 is given with its conserved first and last residue. The D gene is left open where the match is weak. Only part of the rows carry a size: once, few, many, or a class if the clone is expanded.

v_call	d_call	clone_size	cdr3_length	j_call	cdr3_nt	cdr3_aa
TRBV7-9	.	.	14	TRBJ1-2	TGTGCCAGCAGCTTAGTTCAGGGGCCTCATGGCTACACCTTC	CASSLVQGPHGYTF
TRBV5-6	.	once	16	TRBJ1-5	TGTGCCAGCAGCTTGGGCTCAGGGGAAGGACACCAGCCCCAGCATTTT	CASSLGSGEGHQPQHF
TRBV7-2	.	once	15	TRBJ1-1	TGTGCCAGCAGCTTATTTGGGGGGGTAAGCACTGAAGCTTTCTTT	CASSLFGGVSTEAFF
TRBV2	.	.	14	TRBJ1-2	TGTGCCAGCAGTGACTTTCGGCAGGGTGGTGGCTACACCTTC	CASSDFRQGGGYTF
TRBV29-1	TRBD1	.	12	TRBJ1-2	TGCAGCGTGGCGGGACAGAACTATGGCTACACCTTC	CSVAGQNYGYTF
TRBV5-4	TRBD2	.	15	TRBJ2-3	TGTGCCAGCAGCTTCGGGCTAGCGGCCACAGATACGCAGTATTTT	CASSFGLAATDTQYF
TRBV9	TRBD2	.	14	TRBJ2-1	TGTGCCAGCAGCGCGGGGACTAGTCCGGGTGAGCAGTTCTTC	CASSAGTSPGEQFF
TRBV9	.	once	13	TRBJ1-3	TGTGCCAGCAGGCCGATCTCTGGAAACACCATATATTTT	CASRPISGNTIYF
TRBV2	TRBD2	few	14	TRBJ2-3	TGTGCCAGCACCTTAAGTCCACTAGCGGGTGCGCAGTATTTT	CASTLSPLAGAQYF
TRBV5-6	TRBD1	once	16	TRBJ2-1	TGTGCCAGCAGCTTGGGGTACCAGGGGGTGTACAATGAGCAGTTCTTC	CASSLGYQGVYNEQFF
TRBV19	TRBD1	.	16	TRBJ1-1	TGTGCCAGTATTATCGACAGGGGAGATGAATGCACTGAAGCTTTCTTT	CASIIDRGDECTEAFF
TRBV28	TRBD1	.	15	TRBJ2-3	TGTGCCAGCAGGATGAGGGACAGGGGACCCTCGACGCAGTATTTT	CASRMRDRGPSTQYF
TRBV19	.	.	13	TRBJ1-2	TGTGCCAGTAGATGGGAAGGTTTCTATGGCTACACCTTC	CASRWEGFYGYTF
TRBV5-4	TRBD1	few	12	TRBJ2-7	TGTGCCAGCAGATTGGACAGGGGGAAGCAGTACTTC	CASRLDRGKQYF
TRBV6-4	.	.	13	TRBJ2-3	TGTGCCAGCAGTGACGGGAGCACAGATACGCAGTATTTT	CASSDGSTDTQYF
TRBV5-1	TRBD2	.	15	TRBJ2-2	TGCGCCAGCAGCTTCCTAGCGGGGAACACCGGGGAGCTGTTTTTT	CASSFLAGNTGELFF
TRBV10-3	.	.	13	TRBJ1-1	TGTGCCATCACGACACGAGCGAACACTGAAGCTTTCTTT	CAITTRANTEAFF
TRBV18	TRBD1	few	14	TRBJ1-2	TGTGCCAGCTCACCACGACAGGGCCTCTATGGCTACACCTTC	CASSPRQGLYGYTF
TRBV7-8	.	.	14	TRBJ2-3	TGTGCCAGCCTCGGCTACCTGAGCACAGATACGCAGTATTTT	CASLGYLSTDTQYF
TRBV5-1	.	.	14	TRBJ2-7	TGCGCCAGCAGCTTGGAGGTCACTTCCTACGAGCAGTACTTC	CASSLEVTSYEQYF
TRBV7-9	TRBD1	.	16	TRBJ2-3	TGTGCCAGCAGCTTAGCTGGCAGGGGGCCTGGAGATACGCAGTATTTT	CASSLAGRGPGDTQYF
TRBV7-3	TRBD1	.	14	TRBJ2-1	TGTGCCACCGGACAGGGGCCAAACTACAATGAGCAGTTCTTC	CATGQGPNYNEQFF
TRBV6-1	.	.	12	TRBJ2-1	TGTGCCAGCAGTGAATGGGTCGATGAGCAGTTCTTC	CASSEWVDEQFF
TRBV9	TRBD2	once	16	TRBJ2-3	TGTGCCAGCAGCGTAGCGCGGGGGACTTACACAGATACGCAGTATTTT	CASSVARGTYTDTQYF
TRBV19	.	.	12	TRBJ2-2	TGTGCCAGTAGCCCCGTTGATGGGGAGCTGTTTTTT	CASSPVDGELFF
TRBV5-4	TRBD2	.	15	TRBJ2-5	TGTGCCAGCAGCTCCGGGACTAGCGGGGAAGAGACCCAGTACTTC	CASSSGTSGEETQYF
TRBV6-5	.	.	13	TRBJ1-5	TGTGCCAGCAGCCCCACAGGTTATCAGCCCCAGCATTTT	CASSPTGYQPQHF
TRBV5-1	TRBD1	.	16	TRBJ1-1	TGCGCCAGCAGCCGGAGACTGAGGACAGGGCACACTGAAGCTTTCTTT	CASSRRLRTGHTEAFF
TRBV14	.	.	17	TRBJ1-3	TGTGCCAGCAGCCAAGATTCGGGGACACGCTCTGGAAACACCATATATTTT	CASSQDSGTRSGNTIYF
TRBV7-8	TRBD1	.	15	TRBJ2-7	TGTGCCAGCAGCTTAGGGACAGGGGATGCCTACGAGCAGTACTTC	CASSLGTGDAYEQYF
TRBV5-1	TRBD1	once	14	TRBJ1-2	TGCGCCAGCAGCCTACCAAGGACAGGCTATGGCTACACCTTC	CASSLPRTGYGYTF
TRBV27	TRBD2	.	12	TRBJ2-1	TGTGCCAGCAGCGGACTAGCTCGTGAGCAGTTCTTC	CASSGLAREQFF
TRBV6-4	TRBD1	.	14	TRBJ1-2	TGTGCCAGCAGTGACAGGCAGGGGGAGAATGGCTACACCTTC	CASSDRQGENGYTF
TRBV29-1	.	.	14	TRBJ2-5	TGCAGCGTTGTGGCAGCCAGCAGGCAAGAGACCCAGTACTTC	CSVVAASRQETQYF
TRBV6-5	TRBD1	.	13	TRBJ1-2	TGTGCCAGCAGTCTTCACCGGGACAGTGGCTACACCTTC	CASSLHRDSGYTF
TRBV6-4	.	.	14	TRBJ1-2	TGTGCCAGCAAGCCGACACCTGAGAACTATGGCTACACCTTC	CASKPTPENYGYTF
TRBV11-2	TRBD1	.	14	TRBJ1-6	TGTGCCAGCTCAGGGGGGGACCATAATTCACCCCTCCACTTT	CASSGGDHNSPLHF
TRBV18	.	once	13	TRBJ1-1	TGTGCCAGCTCATCACAGCCGAACACTGAAGCTTTCTTT	CASSSQPNTEAFF
TRBV10-3	TRBD1	once	13	TRBJ2-1	TGTGCCATCAGCTCAGACAGGGGAAATGAGCAGTTCTTC	CAISSDRGNEQFF
TRBV28	TRBD2	.	16	TRBJ2-1	TGTGCCAGCAGTCCCTCGACTAGCGGCAATTACAATGAGCAGTTCTTC	CASSPSTSGNYNEQFF
TRBV5-1	.	.	14	TRBJ2-5	TGCGCCAGCAGCTTGGGGGCGAACCAAGAGACCCAGTACTTC	CASSLGANQETQYF
TRBV2	.	.	14	TRBJ1-1	TGTGCCAGCAGTGGGGAGGCGGGGGAAGCTGAAGCTTTCTTT	CASSGEAGEAEAFF
TRBV4-2	.	.	15	TRBJ2-3	TGTGCCAGCAGCCAAGCTCTAACCTCGACAGATACGCAGTATTTT	CASSQALTSTDTQYF
TRBV5-7	.	few	16	TRBJ1-5	TGTGCCAGCAGCTTGTGCGGGGAGGCTAGCAATCAGCCCCAGCATTTT	CASSLCGEASNQPQHF
TRBV18	.	.	17	TRBJ1-1	TGTGCCAGCTCGCGAAACCGACAGGTCGCTATGAACACTGAAGCTTTCTTT	CASSRNRQVAMNTEAFF
TRBV11-2	.	.	17	TRBJ2-1	TGTGCCAGCAGCTCCGCCGACGGGGTCCTGGAGGGGAATGAGCAGTTCTTC	CASSSADGVLEGNEQFF
TRBV6-5	.	.	15	TRBJ1-4	TGTGCCAGCAGTTACCGTCGGGGGGGCAGGGAAAAACTGTTTTTT	CASSYRRGGREKLFF
TRBV5-1	TRBD1	.	17	TRBJ1-1	TGCGCCAGCCGTAAGACAGGGGCACCACTGATGGACACTGAAGCTTTCTTT	CASRKTGAPLMDTEAFF
TRBV5-8	TRBD1	once	15	TRBJ2-5	TGTGCCAGCAGCTTGGTTGGGACAGACCAAGAGACCCAGTACTTC	CASSLVGTDQETQYF